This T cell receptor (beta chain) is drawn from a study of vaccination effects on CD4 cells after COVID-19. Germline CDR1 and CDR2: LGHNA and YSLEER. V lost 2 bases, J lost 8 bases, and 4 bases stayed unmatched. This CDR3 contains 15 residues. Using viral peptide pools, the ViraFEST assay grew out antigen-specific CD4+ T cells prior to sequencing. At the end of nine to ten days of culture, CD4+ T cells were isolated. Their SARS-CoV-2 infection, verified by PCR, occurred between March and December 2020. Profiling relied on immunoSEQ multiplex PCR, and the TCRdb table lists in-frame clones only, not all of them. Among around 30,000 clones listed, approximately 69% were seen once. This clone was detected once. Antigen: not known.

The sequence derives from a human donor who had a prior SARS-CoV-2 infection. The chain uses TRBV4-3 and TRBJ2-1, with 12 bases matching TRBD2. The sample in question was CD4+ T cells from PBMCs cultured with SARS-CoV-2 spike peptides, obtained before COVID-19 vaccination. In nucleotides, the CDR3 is TGCGCCAGCAGCCAACGGACTAGCGGGGCTTATGAGCAGTTCTTC. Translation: CASSQRTSGAYEQFF.